The TCR beta chain under discussion was sequenced for a study of blood T cell repertoires in COVID-19. Trimming cost V 3 bases and J 0 bases, with 9 bases left between them. There are 14 residues in the CDR3. The germline gives CDR1 KGHSH, CDR2 LQKENI. Clones were read by immunoSEQ multiplex PCR, and TCRdb kept only the in-frame ones, dropping some. The top ten hold 2% to 3% of the sample, which has 210,000 or so clones, 90% seen once. The receptor's source is a man aged 25 to 40 with COVID-19, enrolled during active disease. The rearrangement joins TRBV18 to TRBJ2-7; TRBD1 is a possible D gene (5 bases). The specimen sequenced was peripheral blood. The CDR3 DNA reads TGTGCCAGCTCACCTCCAGGGATCTCCTACGAGCAGTACTTC. It yields the protein CASSPPGISYEQYF. Full variable domain (outside the CDR3, taken from reference TRBV18 and TRBJ2-7): NAGVMQNPRHLVRRRGQEARLRCSPMKGHSHVYWYRQLPEEGLKFMVYLQKENIIDESGMPKERFSAEFPKEGPSILRIQQVVRGDSAAYFCASSPPGISYEQYFGPGTRLTVT.